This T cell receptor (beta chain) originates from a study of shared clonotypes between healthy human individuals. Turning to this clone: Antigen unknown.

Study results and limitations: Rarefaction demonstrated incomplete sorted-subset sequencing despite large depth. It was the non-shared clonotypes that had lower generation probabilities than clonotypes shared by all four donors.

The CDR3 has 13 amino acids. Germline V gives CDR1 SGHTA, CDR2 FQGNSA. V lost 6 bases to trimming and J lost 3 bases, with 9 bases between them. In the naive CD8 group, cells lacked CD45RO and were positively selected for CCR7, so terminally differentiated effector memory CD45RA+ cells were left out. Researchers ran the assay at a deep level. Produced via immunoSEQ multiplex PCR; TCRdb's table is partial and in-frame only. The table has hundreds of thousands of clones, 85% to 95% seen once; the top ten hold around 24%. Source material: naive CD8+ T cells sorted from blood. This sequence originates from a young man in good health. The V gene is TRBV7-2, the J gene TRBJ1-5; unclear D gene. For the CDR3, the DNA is TGTGCCAGCAGTACTAACATCAATCAGCCCCAGCATTTT. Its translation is CASSTNINQPQHF. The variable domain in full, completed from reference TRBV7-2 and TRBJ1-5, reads GAGVSQSPSNKVTEKGKDVELRCDPISGHTALYWYRQSLGQGLEFLIYFQGNSAPDKSGLPSDRFSAERTGGSVSTLTIQRTQQEDSAVYLCASSTNINQPQHFGDGTRLSIL.